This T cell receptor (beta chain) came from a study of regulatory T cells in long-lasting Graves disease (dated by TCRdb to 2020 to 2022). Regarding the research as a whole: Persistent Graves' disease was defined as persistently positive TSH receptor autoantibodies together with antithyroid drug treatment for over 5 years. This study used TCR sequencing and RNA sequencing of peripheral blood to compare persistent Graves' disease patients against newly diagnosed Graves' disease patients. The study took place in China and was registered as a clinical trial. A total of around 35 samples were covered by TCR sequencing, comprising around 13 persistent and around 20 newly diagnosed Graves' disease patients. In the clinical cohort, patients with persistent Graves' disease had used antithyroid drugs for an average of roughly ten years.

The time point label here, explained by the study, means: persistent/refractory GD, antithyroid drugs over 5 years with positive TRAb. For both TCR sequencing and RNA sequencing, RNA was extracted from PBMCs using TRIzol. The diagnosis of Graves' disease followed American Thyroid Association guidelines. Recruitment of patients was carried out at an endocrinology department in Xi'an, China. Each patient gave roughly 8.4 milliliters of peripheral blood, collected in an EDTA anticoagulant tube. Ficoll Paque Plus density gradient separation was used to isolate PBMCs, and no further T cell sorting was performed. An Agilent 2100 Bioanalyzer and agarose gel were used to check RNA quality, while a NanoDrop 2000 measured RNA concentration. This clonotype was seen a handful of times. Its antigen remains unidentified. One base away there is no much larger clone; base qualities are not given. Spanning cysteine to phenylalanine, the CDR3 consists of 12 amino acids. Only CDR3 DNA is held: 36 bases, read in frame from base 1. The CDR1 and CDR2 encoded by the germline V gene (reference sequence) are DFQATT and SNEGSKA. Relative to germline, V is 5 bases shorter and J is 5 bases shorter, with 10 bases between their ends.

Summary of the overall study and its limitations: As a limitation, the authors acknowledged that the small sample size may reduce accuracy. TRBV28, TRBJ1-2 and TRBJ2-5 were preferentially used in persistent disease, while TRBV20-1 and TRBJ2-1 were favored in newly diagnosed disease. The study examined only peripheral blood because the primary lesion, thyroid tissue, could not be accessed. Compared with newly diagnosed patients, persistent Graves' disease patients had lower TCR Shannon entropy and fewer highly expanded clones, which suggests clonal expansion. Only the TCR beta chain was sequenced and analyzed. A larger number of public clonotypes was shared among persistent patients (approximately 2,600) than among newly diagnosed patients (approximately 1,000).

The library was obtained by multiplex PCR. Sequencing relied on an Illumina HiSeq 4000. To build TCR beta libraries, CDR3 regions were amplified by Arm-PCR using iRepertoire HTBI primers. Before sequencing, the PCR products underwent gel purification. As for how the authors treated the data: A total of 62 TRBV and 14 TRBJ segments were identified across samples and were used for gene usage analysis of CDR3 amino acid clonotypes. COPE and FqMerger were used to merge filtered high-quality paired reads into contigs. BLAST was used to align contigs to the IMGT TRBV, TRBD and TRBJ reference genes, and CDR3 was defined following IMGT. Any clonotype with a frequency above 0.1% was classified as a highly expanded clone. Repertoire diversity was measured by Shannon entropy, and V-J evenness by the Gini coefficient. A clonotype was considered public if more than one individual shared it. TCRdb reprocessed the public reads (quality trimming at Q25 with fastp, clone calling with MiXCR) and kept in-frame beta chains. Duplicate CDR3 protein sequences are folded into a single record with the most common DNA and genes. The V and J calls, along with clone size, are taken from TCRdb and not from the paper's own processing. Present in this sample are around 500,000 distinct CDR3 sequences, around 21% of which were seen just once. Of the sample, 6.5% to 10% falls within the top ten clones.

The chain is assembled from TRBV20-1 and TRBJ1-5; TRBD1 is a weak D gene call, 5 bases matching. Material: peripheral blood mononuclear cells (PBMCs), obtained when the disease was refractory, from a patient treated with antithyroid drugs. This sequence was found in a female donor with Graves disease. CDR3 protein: CSARPGDQPQHF. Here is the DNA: TGCAGTGCTCGACCGGGGGATCAGCCCCAGCATTTT.